The 7 T cell receptor beta chains in this list originate from one sample, sequenced in a study of T cell responses to AZD1222 COVID-19 vaccine. Produced via immunoSEQ multiplex PCR; TCRdb's table is partial and in-frame only. Seen here are 25,000 or so clones, around 87% observed once, and the top ten hold around a third. Sequencing was performed on peripheral blood, taken 28 days after the second AZD1222 dose. The receptors here all came from an adult who received the AZD1222 COVID-19 vaccine.

V usage is TRBV7-2 and J usage is TRBJ2-7; D remains unclear. Germline assignment: CDR1 SGHTA and CDR2 FQGNSA. This CDR3 region has 11 residues. V was clipped by 5 bases and J by 1 base, with 3 bases between them. CDR3 sequence reads: CASSPSYEQYF. Written as DNA, the CDR3 is TGTGCCAGCAGCCCTTCCTACGAGCAGTACTTC.

This clone was counted a few times. The chain combines TRBV18 with TRBJ1-4, with D tentatively TRBD1 (5 bases). This CDR3 spans 17 amino acids. The germline V and J ends were trimmed by 0 bases and 6 bases, with 17 bases remaining between them. CDR1 and CDR2 (germline): KGHSH, LQKENI. The CDR3 coding sequence is TGTGCCAGCTCACCACCATTTCAGGGTCTAGTGTATGAAAAACTGTTTTTT. It specifies CASSPPFQGLVYEKLFF. Using reference TRBV18 and TRBJ1-4 for the parts outside the CDR3, the full variable domain is NAGVMQNPRHLVRRRGQEARLRCSPMKGHSHVYWYRQLPEEGLKFMVYLQKENIIDESGMPKERFSAEFPKEGPSILRIQQVVRGDSAAYFCASSPPFQGLVYEKLFFGSGTQLSVL.

The genes are TRBV4-3 and TRBJ2-3, with D uncertain. This CDR3 spans 15 amino acids. The ends were cut back, 1 base at V and 1 base at J, with 9 bases in the middle. Germline V gives CDR1 LGHNA, CDR2 YSLEER. The CDR3 region has the DNA TGCGCCAGCAGCCAAGGGCTAACAGGCACAGATACGCAGTATTTT. As protein: CASSQGLTGTDTQYF.

The chain couples TRBV21-1 to TRBJ2-7; the D call of TRBD1 is as the table states it, not checked on the DNA. TRBV21-1 is a pseudogene segment. The CDR3 contains 15 residues. The CDR3: CASSRGLQGSYEQYF. CDR3 nucleotides: TGTGCCAGCAGCAGGGGATTACAGGGCTCCTACGAGCAGTACTTC.

The V call is TRBV19, the J call TRBJ2-7, with TRBD2 matching 14 bases. Germline loops: CDR1 LNHDA, CDR2 SQIVND (reference sequence). This CDR3 is built from 16 residues. V dropped 5 bases and J dropped 4; count of bases not matched to a gene: 7. CDR3 in amino acids: CASSRSGTSGSYEQYF. The CDR3 nucleotides read TGTGCCAGTAGTCGTTCCGGGACTAGCGGGAGTTACGAGCAGTACTTC.

The chain joins TRBV25-1 to TRBJ1-3, with D unclear. Trimming pared 4 bases from V and 4 bases from J, leaving 5 bases between. CDR1 MGHDK and CDR2 SYGVNS come from the germline V gene. CDR3 length: 12 residues. The CDR3 DNA is TGTGCCAGCAGTGTGTACGGAAACACCATATATTTT. This sequence encodes CASSVYGNTIYF.

The chain couples TRBV2 to TRBJ1-2; D gene uncertain. Germline V gene sequence: CDR1 SNHLY, CDR2 FYNNEI. The CDR3 sequence is 14 residues long. V was trimmed by 3 bases and J by 4 bases, leaving 12 bases between them. The CDR3 protein is CASSDTGTAYGYTF. CDR3 sequence (DNA): TGTGCCAGCAGTGATACGGGTACAGCCTATGGCTACACCTTC.